This TCR beta chain was recovered during a study of shared clonotypes between healthy human individuals. An even split of each subset's genomic DNA across several immunoSEQ plates was performed. Sequencing was performed with immunoSEQ multiplex PCR; in TCRdb, only in-frame clones are kept and a portion is missing. The repertoire has roughly 1 million clones, 70% to 80% of them found once; the top ten carry approximately 1.5%. V shed 2 bases, J shed 8 bases, and the junction held 1 base outside the gene matches. CDR3 length: 12 amino acids. Germline V gene sequence: CDR1 MDHEN, CDR2 SYDVKM. Both subsets, CD45RA+ naive and CD45RA-negative memory, were split from the CD4+ cells. Comment on this clone: It may be a read error: a sequence one base away is much more abundant. Other nucleotide sequences from this sample produce the same CDR3.

The sequencing input was memory CD4+ T cells sorted from blood. Subset described: CD45RA-negative fraction. This TCR came from a man aged 18 to 30 in good health. J is TRBJ1-2 and V is TRBV28; 8 positions match TRBD1. This chain's CDR3 is CASSLRTGGYTF. The CDR3 DNA is TGTGCCAGCAGTTTAAGGACAGGGGGCTACACCTTC.